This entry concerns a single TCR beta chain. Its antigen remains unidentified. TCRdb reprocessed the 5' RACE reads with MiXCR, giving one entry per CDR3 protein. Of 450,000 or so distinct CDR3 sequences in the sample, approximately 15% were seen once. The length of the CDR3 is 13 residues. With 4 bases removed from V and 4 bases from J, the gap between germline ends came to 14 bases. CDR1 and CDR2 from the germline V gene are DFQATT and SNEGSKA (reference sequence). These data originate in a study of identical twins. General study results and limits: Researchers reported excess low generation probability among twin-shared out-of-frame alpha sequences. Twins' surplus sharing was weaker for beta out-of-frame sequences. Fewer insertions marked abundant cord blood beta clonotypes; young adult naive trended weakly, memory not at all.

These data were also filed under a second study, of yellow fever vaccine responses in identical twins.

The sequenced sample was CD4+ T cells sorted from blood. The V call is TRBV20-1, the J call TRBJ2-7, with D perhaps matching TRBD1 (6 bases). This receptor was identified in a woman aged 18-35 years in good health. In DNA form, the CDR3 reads TGCAGTGCTACCCTAACGACAGGATACGAGCAGTACTTC. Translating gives CSATLTTGYEQYF.